What follows describes a single T cell receptor (beta chain). Some clones are missing from TCRdb's copy, which holds only in-frame ones; the method was immunoSEQ multiplex PCR. The sample lists fewer than 11,000 clones, 70% to 90% occurring once. The data belong to a study of OX40 agonist ivuxolimab in advanced cancers. Study as a whole: Partial responses were achieved by three patients, one with hepatocellular carcinoma and two with cutaneous melanoma.

J lost 0 bases, V lost 5 bases, and 5 bases had no gene match. This CDR3 is built from 15 residues. Germline CDR1 SGHTS, CDR2 YDEGEE. The sequencing here drew on CD4+ or CD8+ T cells sorted from blood, taken in a trial of the OX40 agonist ivuxolimab. This TCR was sampled from an adult with an advanced solid tumor such as melanoma, head and neck, liver or kidney cancer. This chain connects TRBV5-8 to TRBJ1-3; 7 nucleotides match TRBD1. In DNA form, the CDR3 reads TGTGCCAGCAGTCAGGGGGGCGTCTCTGGAAACACCATATATTTT. Residues: CASSQGGVSGNTIYF.